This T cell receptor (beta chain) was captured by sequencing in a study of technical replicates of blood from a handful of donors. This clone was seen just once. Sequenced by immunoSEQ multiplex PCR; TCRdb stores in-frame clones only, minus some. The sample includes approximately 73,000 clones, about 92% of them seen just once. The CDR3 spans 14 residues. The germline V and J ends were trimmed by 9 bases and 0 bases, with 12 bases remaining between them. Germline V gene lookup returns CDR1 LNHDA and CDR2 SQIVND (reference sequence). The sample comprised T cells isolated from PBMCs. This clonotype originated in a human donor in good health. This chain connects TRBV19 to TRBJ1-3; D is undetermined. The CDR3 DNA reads TGTGCCAGCACGACTCCAAGCTCTGGAAACACCATATATTTT. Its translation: CASTTPSSGNTIYF.